This TCR beta chain was identified during a study of PD-1 blockade in classical Hodgkin lymphoma (dated by TCRdb to about 2020). General notes on the study: Nivolumab dosing was 3 mg/kg intravenously every 2 weeks, continuing until either disease progression or unacceptable toxicity. A peripheral blood immune signature of response to PD-1 blockade in classical Hodgkin lymphoma was defined using TCR beta sequencing and CyTOF.

Here is what the overall study found, with its caveats: Among trial patients, those achieving complete response had baseline diversity similar to that of newly diagnosed patients, while diversity was significantly lower in partial responders and progressors. Diversity was lower in patients who began nivolumab less than 1 year after ASCT, so these patients were left out of later analyses to avoid confounding by immune reconstitution. Only a single clinical trial cohort was studied, and what caused the repertoire differences, possibly disease activity or prior therapy, remained undefined. Newly diagnosed patients were reported to have lower baseline TCR diversity than healthy donors, and relapsed/refractory patients were reported to have lower baseline TCR diversity still. CD4+ but not CD8+ TCR diversity rose significantly by C4D1 (p=0.0027 vs p=0.16), most apparent in complete responders (p=0.02).

The time point tag for this specimen amounts to: cycle 4 day 1 (C4D1), after five to seven weeks of nivolumab. Every trial patient had relapsed following autologous stem cell transplantation, and prior brentuximab vedotin exposure was what differed among cohorts A, B and C. Magnetic negative selection with a Miltenyi CD4+ T cell isolation kit was used to purify CD4+ T cells from thawed PBMCs. The trial cohort comprised some 60 patients with relapsed/refractory classical Hodgkin lymphoma whose best overall responses were complete response, partial response or progressive disease. In the multi-cohort phase II CheckMate 205 trial, trial patients received single-agent nivolumab. An independent review committee assessed best overall response by applying the 2007 International Working Group response criteria. PBMCs from the trial were collected at three points: immediately before nivolumab initiation (C1D1), and during therapy at cycle 2 day 1 and cycle 4 day 1. Peripheral blood was collected in 8 mL Vacutainer Cell Preparation Tubes, from which PBMCs were isolated by centrifugation and then cryopreserved. Purified CD4+ and CD8+ fractions were prepared only for cases in which an additional PBMC sample was available. Magnetically labelled cells were depleted on LS columns in a quadroMACS separator, and the flow-through was collected as the purified fraction.

From the cysteine through the phenylalanine, the CDR3 covers 13 amino acids. CDR3 DNA is the only sequence kept; it has 39 bases, read in frame from the first base. The germline V gene (reference sequence) specifies LNHNV as CDR1 and YYDKDF as CDR2. Cut back by 1 base and 6 bases, the V and J ends lie 6 bases apart. This clone was observed a few times. It lacks a known antigen. Base qualities are not recorded, but no much larger clone differs from it by a single base. The Qiagen DNeasy kit was used to extract genomic DNA from unsorted PBMCs and from the negatively selected CD4+ and CD8+ fractions. TCR beta CDR3 regions were amplified by immunoSEQ multiplex PCR using primers annealing to V and J segments. A synthetic immune receptor repertoire was used to minimize amplification bias, and any residual bias was removed computationally once sequencing was done. As for the authors' bioinformatics: Custom Python scripts were used to quantify repertoire diversity as the Shannon entropy index. Unsorted, CD4+ and CD8+ repertoires were analyzed separately, except in combined analyses where CD4+ and CD8+ sequences were merged in silico. A clone counted as expanded when the clone's frequency after treatment rose at least 2-fold relative to C1D1, and clones undetected at baseline were given a pseudocount of 0.5. Clones with 0 or 1 copy at C1D1 were defined as singleton clones, while clones with 2 or more copies were defined as non-singleton clones. By matching protein sequences in sorted samples from the same patient, clones expanded in unsorted samples were annotated as CD4+, CD8+ or unknown. Wilcoxon tests were applied to paired samples to test diversity changes from C1D1 to C4D1. TCRdb re-hosts the immuneACCESS table, in-frame sequences only. Its copies lack some clones; in the studies checked, an unresolved V gene accounts for under half of them, and the cause for the rest is not known. V, J and clone size reflect that table, while D and trimming were determined from the DNA. Within this sample are roughly 18,000 clones, with roughly four fifths of them counted one time only. The ten largest clones represent around 2% of the sample.

Sequencing used CD4+ T cells from blood, obtained before the fourth cycle of nivolumab. The TCR sequence derives from a human donor with classical Hodgkin lymphoma. The chain uses TRBV15 and TRBJ1-4; no confident D gene assignment can be made. CDR3 reads: CATSRATDEKLFF. In nucleotide form, the sequence is TGTGCCACCAGCAGAGCTACGGATGAAAAACTGTTTTTT.